This T cell receptor beta chain was recovered during a study of shared clonotypes between healthy human individuals. Generated by immunoSEQ multiplex PCR, the TCRdb table keeps only in-frame clones and is missing some. The repertoire includes about 870,000 clones, nearly 95% of them detected once, and approximately 25% sits in the top ten. As defined, naive CD8 cells were CD45RO-negative and positively selected for CCR7, with terminally differentiated effector memory CD45RA+ cells excluded. This clone was seen just once. Germline V lookup: CDR1 MNHEY, CDR2 SMNVEV (reference sequence). Trimming cost V 3 bases and J 13 bases; bases outside gene matches: 10. The length of the CDR3 is 13 residues.

The sequencing input was naive CD8+ T cells sorted from blood. This receptor was taken from a man aged 25-45 years in good health. The rearrangement links TRBV27 to TRBJ2-3; 7 bases map to TRBD2. The CDR3 region has the DNA TGTGCCAGCAGTTTGGGAGGGAGTTACGCGGAGTATTTT. Translating gives CASSLGGSYAEYF.